These 7 T cell receptor beta chains were all obtained from the same sample, sequenced in a study of blood T cell repertoires in COVID-19. Data came from immunoSEQ multiplex PCR; TCRdb stores just in-frame clones and leaves some out. The profile covers 150,000 to 200,000 clones, with 80% appearing a single time and around 7% taken by the ten largest. Sequenced input: peripheral blood. The receptor set was obtained from a man in his 70s with active or convalescent COVID-19.

This chain links TRBV7-2 with TRBJ2-5, with 7 nucleotides matching TRBD2. V was pared by 3 bases and J by 4 bases, with 5 bases of the junction left unmatched. The CDR3 spans 14 residues. CDR1 SGHTA and CDR2 FQGNSA come from the germline V gene. CDR3 in DNA: TGTGCCAGCAGCTTCAGTCGCGGGAGAGAGACCCAGTACTTC. Translation gives CASSFSRGRETQYF.

This clone was observed a few times. This chain connects TRBV24-1 to TRBJ1-6; 7 bases agree with TRBD1. From germline, CDR1 is KGHDR and CDR2 SFDVKD. The trim removed 10 bases at V and 6 bases at J, leaving 11 bases unmatched. This CDR3 spans 15 amino acids. Here the CDR3 reads CATTKTGTVNSPLHF. The CDR3 DNA reads TGTGCCACGACTAAAACGGGGACAGTTAATTCACCCCTCCACTTT.

The rearrangement uses TRBV6-5 and TRBJ2-1; the match to TRBD2 covers 9 bases. With V trimmed by 5 bases and J by 9 bases, 5 bases remained unmatched. The V gene's germline CDR1 is MNHEY and CDR2 SVGAGI. The CDR3 spans 13 residues. The CDR3 loop reads CASSRLAGSEQFF. In nucleotides, the CDR3 is TGTGCCAGCAGTCGTCTAGCGGGAAGTGAGCAGTTCTTC.

V usage is TRBV11-1 and J usage is TRBJ2-5; 10 bases fit TRBD2. Germline CDR1 SGHAT, CDR2 FQDESV (reference sequence). The length of the CDR3 is 14 residues. The ends lost 4 bases at V and 5 bases at J; junction bases unmatched: 4. The CDR3 DNA reads TGTGCCAGCAGCTCGGGACTAGCGAGTGAGACCCAGTACTTC. Encoded protein: CASSSGLASETQYF.

This clone showed up just once. Within the sample, other DNA sequences also encode this same CDR3. The gene calls are TRBV30 and TRBJ1-1; 8 nucleotides align to TRBD1. The CDR3 consists of 13 residues. Trimming cost V 3 bases and J 3 bases; bases outside gene matches: 3. Germline V lookup: CDR1 GTSNPN, CDR2 SVGIG (reference sequence). CDR3 nucleotides: TGTGCCTGGAGCAGGGGGCTTGACACTGAAGCTTTCTTT. The encoded protein is CAWSRGLDTEAFF.

The chain recombines TRBV4-1 with TRBJ1-1, with TRBD1 matching over 7 bases. The CDR3 runs to 15 residues. The germline V gene encodes CDR1 MGHRA and CDR2 YSYEKL. The junction had 6 bases not matched to a gene; V was cut back by 4 bases and J by 1 base. For the CDR3, the DNA is TGCGCCAGCAGCCGAACCGGGACAGCGAACACTGAAGCTTTCTTT. It is translated as CASSRTGTANTEAFF.

The rearrangement joins TRBV5-4 to TRBJ1-3; TRBD1 is a possible D gene (6 bases). Per the germline V gene, CDR1 is SGHNT and CDR2 is YYREEE (reference sequence). The CDR3 spans 15 residues. Between the trimmed V and J ends, which lost 3 bases and 4 bases, there was a span of 14 bases. The CDR3 sequence is CASSSRTDFGNTIYF. The CDR3 DNA follows: TGTGCCAGCAGCTCCAGGACAGACTTCGGAAACACCATATATTTT.